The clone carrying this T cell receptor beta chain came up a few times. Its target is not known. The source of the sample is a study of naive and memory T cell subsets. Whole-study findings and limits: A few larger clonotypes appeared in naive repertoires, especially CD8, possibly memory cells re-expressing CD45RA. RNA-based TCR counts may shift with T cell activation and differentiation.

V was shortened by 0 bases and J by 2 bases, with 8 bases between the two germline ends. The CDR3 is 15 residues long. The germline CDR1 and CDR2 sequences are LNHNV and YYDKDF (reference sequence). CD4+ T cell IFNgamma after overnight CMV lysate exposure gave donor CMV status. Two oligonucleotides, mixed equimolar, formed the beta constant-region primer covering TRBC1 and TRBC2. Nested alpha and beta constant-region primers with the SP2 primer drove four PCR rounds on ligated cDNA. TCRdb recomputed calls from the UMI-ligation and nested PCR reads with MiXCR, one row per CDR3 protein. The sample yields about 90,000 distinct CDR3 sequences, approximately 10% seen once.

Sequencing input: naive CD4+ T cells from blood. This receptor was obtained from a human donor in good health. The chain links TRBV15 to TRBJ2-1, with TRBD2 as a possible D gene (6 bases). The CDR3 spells CATSRETGAYNEQFF. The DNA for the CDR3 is TGTGCCACCAGCAGAGAAACGGGAGCCTACAATGAGCAGTTCTTC.